This T cell receptor (beta chain) was sequenced for a study of early T cells in non-severe SARS-CoV-2 infection (dated by TCRdb to about 2021). Some background on the complete study: Bulk RNA from unsorted whole blood was used for TCR sequencing, so alpha and beta chains could not be paired.

Overall results and qualifications from the work: Matching against VDJdb was skewed toward anti-spike CD8 responses, likely underestimated virus-specific expansions, and missed private and CD4 specificities.

This clonotype turned up a few times. It lacks a known antigen. Base qualities are not at hand, and no much larger clone is one base apart. The CDR3 runs 15 amino acids, cysteine and phenylalanine included. Just CDR3 DNA is preserved here, 45 bases in frame from base 1. V and J are trimmed by 0 bases and 7 bases, and the gene matches miss 8 bases of the junction. CDR1 and CDR2 are read off the germline V gene as SGHRS and YFSETQ. A case-control design nested within a healthcare worker cohort in London, UK, was used, with weekly nasopharyngeal swab PCR tests and blood sampling performed. Healthcare workers were recruited between 23 and 31 March 2020, during the week of the UK lockdown, and were followed weekly for up to roughly 15 weeks. Libraries were constructed by 5' RACE. The reads were generated on a NextSeq 500. The TCR library protocol attached unique molecular identifiers to individual cDNA molecules to correct for sequencing error and PCR bias. Both TCR alpha and beta chains were sequenced, and tight co-correlation was observed between alpha and beta sequence abundances in each sample. Per the original workflow: Decombinator V4 was used to annotate the V gene, J gene and CDR3 of the TCR sequences. TCRs were defined as expanded if a significant change between any two time points was detected under a Poisson model with p below 0.0001. Abundances of TCRs were expressed as counts per million after normalisation to the total number of TCRs sequenced in each sample. TRAV1-2 paired with TRAJ12, TRAJ20 or TRAJ33 defined MAIT TCRs, while TRAV10 paired with TRAJ18 defined iNKT TCRs. VDJdb, accessed 1 November 2021, was searched for CMV, EBV and SARS-CoV-2 annotated TCRs, with TCRs annotated for multiple antigens excluded. The public reads were quality trimmed at Q25 with fastp and then assembled into clones with MiXCR by TCRdb, keeping productive beta chains. Rows are combined by CDR3 protein, so each entry shows the most common genes and DNA. These V and J calls derive from TCRdb rather than the authors' analysis. The sample has around 60,000 distinct CDR3 sequences on record, 20% to 25% of them singletons. The ten largest clones add up to about 15% of the sample.

Sample: whole blood, taken at baseline. The source of this sequence is an adult who was a healthcare worker with PCR-confirmed SARS-CoV-2 infection or an uninfected control (not recorded which). The chain is made from TRBV5-1 and TRBJ2-7, and 9 junction bases match TRBD2. CDR3 loop: CASSLGLAGIEEQYF. The DNA reads TGCGCCAGCAGCTTGGGGCTAGCGGGGATTGAAGAGCAGTACTTC.